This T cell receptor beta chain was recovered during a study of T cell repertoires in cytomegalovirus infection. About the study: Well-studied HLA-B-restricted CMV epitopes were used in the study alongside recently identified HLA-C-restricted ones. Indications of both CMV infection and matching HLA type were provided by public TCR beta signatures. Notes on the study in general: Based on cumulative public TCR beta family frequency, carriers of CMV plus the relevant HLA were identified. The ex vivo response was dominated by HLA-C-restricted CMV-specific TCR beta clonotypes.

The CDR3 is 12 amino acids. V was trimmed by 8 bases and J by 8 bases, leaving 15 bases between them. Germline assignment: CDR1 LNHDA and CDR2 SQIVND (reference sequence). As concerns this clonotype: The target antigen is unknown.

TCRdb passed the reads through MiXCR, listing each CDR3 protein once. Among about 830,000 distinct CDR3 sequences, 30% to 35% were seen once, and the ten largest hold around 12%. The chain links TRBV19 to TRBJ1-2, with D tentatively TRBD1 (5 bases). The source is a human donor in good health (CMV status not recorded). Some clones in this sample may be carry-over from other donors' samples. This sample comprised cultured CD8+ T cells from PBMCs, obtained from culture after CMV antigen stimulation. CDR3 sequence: CASHQGSLGYTF. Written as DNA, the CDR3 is TGTGCCAGTCATCAGGGAAGCTTGGGCTACACCTTC.